The present entry profiles one TCR beta chain with its context. The antigen is not known. This sample is part of a study of blood T cells in healthy people across ages. Study results and caveats: Any conclusive comparison of naive versus antigen-experienced cells was prevented by using unsorted PBMCs. Among T cells, TCR beta diversity per million cells dropped roughly linearly as age rose.

CDR1 and CDR2 (germline): KGHSH, LQKENI. The CDR3 spans 15 residues. With a J-beta primer mix and a sample-barcoded 5' primer, a second PCR ran about 6 to 11 cycles. Every molecule of cDNA carried a tag from a template-switch adaptor with 12 random nucleotides. TCRdb ran MiXCR on the 5' RACE reads and lists one entry per CDR3 protein. The sample lists hundreds of thousands of distinct CDR3 sequences, about 42% occurring once. The origin of this receptor is a man aged 80 or over in good health. Sequences were obtained from blood. V and J are TRBV18 and TRBJ2-4; D call uncertain. The J call is uncertain, as TRBJ2-5 better fits the DNA end. CDR3 region: CASSPPAQSTETQYF. Here the CDR3 DNA reads TGTGCCAGCTCACCACCGGCCCAGTCGACAGAGACCCAGTACTTC.